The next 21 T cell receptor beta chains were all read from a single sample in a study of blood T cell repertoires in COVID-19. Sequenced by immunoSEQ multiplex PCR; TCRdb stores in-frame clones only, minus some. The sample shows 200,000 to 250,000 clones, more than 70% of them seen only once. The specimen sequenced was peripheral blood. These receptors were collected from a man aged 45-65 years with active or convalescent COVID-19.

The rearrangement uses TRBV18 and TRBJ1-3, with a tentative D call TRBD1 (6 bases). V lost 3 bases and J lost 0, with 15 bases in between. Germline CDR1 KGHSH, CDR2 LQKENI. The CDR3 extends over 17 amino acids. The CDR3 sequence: CASSPQTGPYSGNTIYF. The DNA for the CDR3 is TGTGCCAGCTCACCCCAGACAGGACCTTACTCTGGAAACACCATATATTTT.

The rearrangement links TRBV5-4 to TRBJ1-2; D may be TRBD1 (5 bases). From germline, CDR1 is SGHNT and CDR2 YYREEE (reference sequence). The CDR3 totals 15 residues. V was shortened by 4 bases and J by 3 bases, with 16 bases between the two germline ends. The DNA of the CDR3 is TGTGCCAGCAGCCCCGGGGGGGGACGGGACTATGGCTACACCTTC. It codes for CASSPGGGRDYGYTF. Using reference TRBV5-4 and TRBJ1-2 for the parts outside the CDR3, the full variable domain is ETGVTQSPTHLIKTRGQQVTLRCSSQSGHNTVSWYQQALGQGPQFIFQYYREEENGRGNFPPRFSGLQFPNYSSELNVNALELDDSALYLCASSPGGGRDYGYTFGSGTRLTVV.

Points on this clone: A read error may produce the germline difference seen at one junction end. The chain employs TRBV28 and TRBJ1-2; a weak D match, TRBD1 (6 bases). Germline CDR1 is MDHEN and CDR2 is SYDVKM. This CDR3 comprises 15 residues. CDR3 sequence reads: CASILKGPRGNGYTF. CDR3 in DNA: TGTGCCAGCATTTTAAAGGGACCGAGGGGGAATGGCTACACCTTC.

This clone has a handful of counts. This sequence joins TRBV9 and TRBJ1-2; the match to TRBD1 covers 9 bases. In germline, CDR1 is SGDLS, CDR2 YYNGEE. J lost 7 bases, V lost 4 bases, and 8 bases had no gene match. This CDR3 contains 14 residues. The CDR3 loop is CASSPGQGLSGYTF. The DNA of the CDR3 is TGTGCCAGCAGCCCGGGACAGGGATTGAGTGGCTACACCTTC.

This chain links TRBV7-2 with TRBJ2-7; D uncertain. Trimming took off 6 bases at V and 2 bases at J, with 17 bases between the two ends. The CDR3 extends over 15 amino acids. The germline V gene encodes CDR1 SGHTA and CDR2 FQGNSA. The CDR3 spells CASRSQSWPTYEQYF. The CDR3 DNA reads TGTGCCAGCAGATCACAGTCCTGGCCGACCTACGAGCAGTACTTC.

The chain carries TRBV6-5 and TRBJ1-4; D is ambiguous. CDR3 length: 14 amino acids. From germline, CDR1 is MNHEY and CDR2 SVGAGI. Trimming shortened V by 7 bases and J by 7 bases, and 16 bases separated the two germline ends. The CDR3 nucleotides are TGTGCCAGCACCCCCGGGTGGCAAGGTGAAAAACTGTTTTTT. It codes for CASTPGWQGEKLFF.

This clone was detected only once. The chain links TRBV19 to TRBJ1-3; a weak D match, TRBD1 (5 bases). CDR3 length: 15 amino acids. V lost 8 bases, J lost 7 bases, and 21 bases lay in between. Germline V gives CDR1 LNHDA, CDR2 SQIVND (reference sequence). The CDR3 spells CASGLDAGFTNTIYF. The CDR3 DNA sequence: TGTGCCAGTGGCTTAGACGCAGGGTTTACTAACACCATATATTTT. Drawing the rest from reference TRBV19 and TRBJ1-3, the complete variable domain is DGGITQSPKYLFRKEGQNVTLSCEQNLNHDAMYWYRQDPGQGLRLIYYSQIVNDFQKGDIAEGYSVSREKKESFPLTVTSAQKNPTAFYLCASGLDAGFTNTIYFGEGSWLTVV.

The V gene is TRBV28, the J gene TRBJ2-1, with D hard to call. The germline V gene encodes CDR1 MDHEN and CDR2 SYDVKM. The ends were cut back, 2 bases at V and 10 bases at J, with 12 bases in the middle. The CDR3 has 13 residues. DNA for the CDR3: TGTGCCAGCAGTTTACACCACCAGGCGGAGCAGTTCTTC. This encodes CASSLHHQAEQFF.

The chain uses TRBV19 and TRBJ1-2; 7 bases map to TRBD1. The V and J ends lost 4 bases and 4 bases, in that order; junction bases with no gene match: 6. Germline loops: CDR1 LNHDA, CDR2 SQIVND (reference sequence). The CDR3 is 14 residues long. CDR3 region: CASSRGGAGYGYTF. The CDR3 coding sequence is TGTGCCAGTAGTAGAGGGGGCGCCGGCTATGGCTACACCTTC.

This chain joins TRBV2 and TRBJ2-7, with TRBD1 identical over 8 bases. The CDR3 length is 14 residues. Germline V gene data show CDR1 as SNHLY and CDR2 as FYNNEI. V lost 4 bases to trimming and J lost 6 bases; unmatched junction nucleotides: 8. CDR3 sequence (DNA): TGTGCCAGCAGTGCCGACAGGGGACGCGGCGAGCAGTACTTC. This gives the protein CASSADRGRGEQYF.

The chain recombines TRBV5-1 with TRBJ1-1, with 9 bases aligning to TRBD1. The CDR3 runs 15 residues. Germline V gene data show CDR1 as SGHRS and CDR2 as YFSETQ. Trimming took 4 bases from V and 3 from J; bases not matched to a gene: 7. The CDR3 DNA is TGCGCCAGCAGCACCCGACAGGGGGTGTACACTGAAGCTTTCTTT. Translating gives CASSTRQGVYTEAFF.

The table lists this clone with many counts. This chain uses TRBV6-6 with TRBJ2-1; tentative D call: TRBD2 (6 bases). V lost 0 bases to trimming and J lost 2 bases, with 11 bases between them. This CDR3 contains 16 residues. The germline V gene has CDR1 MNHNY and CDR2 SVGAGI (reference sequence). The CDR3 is CASSYSLGRTYNEQFF. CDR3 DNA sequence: TGTGCCAGCAGTTACTCGCTGGGGAGGACCTACAATGAGCAGTTCTTC.

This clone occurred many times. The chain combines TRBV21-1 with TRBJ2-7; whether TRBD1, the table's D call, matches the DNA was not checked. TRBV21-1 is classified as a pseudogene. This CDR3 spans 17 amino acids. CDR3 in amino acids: CASSTKPRTGAPYEQYF. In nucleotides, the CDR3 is TGTGCCAGCAGCACAAAGCCCCGGACAGGGGCTCCCTACGAGCAGTACTTC.

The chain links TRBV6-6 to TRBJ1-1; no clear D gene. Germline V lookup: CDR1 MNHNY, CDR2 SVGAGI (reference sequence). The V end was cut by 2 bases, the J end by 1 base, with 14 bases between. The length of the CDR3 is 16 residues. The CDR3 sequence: CASSYQTRAGNTEAFF. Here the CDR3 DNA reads TGTGCCAGCAGTTACCAGACCCGTGCAGGGAACACTGAAGCTTTCTTT.

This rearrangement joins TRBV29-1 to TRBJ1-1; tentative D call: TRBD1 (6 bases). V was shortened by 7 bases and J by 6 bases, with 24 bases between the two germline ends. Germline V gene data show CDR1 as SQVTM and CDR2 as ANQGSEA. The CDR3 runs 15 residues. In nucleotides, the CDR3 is TGCAGCGCCACGGGGGGCAGGGGAAGTGTCGCTGAAGCTTTCTTT. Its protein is CSATGGRGSVAEAFF.

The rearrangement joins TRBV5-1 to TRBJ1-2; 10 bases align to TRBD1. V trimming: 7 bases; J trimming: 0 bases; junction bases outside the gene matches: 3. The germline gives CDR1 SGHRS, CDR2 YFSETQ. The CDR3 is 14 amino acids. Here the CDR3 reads CASQGQGANYGYTF. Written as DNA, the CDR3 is TGCGCCAGCCAAGGACAGGGGGCTAACTATGGCTACACCTTC. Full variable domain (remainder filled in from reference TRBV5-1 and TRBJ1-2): KAGVTQTPRYLIKTRGQQVTLSCSPISGHRSVSWYQQTPGQGLQFLFEYFSETQRNKGNFPGRFSGRQFSNSRSEMNVSTLELGDSALYLCASQGQGANYGYTFGSGTRLTVV.

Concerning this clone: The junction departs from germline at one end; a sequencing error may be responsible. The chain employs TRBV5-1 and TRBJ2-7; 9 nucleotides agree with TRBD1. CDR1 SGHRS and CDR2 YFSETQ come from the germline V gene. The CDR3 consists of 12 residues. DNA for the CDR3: TGCGCCAGCAGCTTGAGGGGACAGGGCCCTTCCTTC. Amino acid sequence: CASSLRGQGPSF.

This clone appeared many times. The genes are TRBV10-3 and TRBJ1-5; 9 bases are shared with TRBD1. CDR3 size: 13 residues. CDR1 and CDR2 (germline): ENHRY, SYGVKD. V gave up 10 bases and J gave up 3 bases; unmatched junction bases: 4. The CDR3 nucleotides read TGTGCCAGTCGGGACAGGGACAATCAGCCCCAGCATTTT. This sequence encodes CASRDRDNQPQHF.

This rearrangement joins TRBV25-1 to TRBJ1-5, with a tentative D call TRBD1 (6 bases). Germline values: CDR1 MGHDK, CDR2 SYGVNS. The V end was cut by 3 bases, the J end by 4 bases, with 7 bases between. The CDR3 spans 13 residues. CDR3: CASSDGQNQPQHF. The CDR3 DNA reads TGTGCCAGCAGTGACGGACAGAATCAGCCCCAGCATTTT. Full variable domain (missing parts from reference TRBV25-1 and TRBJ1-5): EADIYQTPRYLVIGTGKKITLECSQTMGHDKMYWYQQDPGMELHLIHYSYGVNSTEKGDLSSESTVSRIRTEHFPLTLESARPSHTSQYLCASSDGQNQPQHFGDGTRLSIL.

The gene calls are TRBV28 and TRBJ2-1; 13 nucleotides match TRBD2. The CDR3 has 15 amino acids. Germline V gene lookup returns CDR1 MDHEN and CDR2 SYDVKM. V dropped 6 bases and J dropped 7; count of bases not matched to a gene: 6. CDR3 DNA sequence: TGTGCCAGCAGGCGGACTAGCGGGAGTCCTAATGAGCAGTTCTTC. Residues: CASRRTSGSPNEQFF. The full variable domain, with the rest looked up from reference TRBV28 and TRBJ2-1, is DVKVTQSSRYLVKRTGEKVFLECVQDMDHENMFWYRQDPGLGLRLIYFSYDVKMKEKGDIPEGYSVSREKKERFSLILESASTNQTSMYLCASRRTSGSPNEQFFGPGTRLTVL.

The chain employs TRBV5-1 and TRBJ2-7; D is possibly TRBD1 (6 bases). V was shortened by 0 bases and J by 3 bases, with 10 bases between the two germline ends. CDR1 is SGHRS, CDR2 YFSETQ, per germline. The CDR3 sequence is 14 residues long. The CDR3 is CASSLEGESYEQYF. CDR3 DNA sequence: TGCGCCAGCAGCTTGGAGGGGGAGAGCTACGAGCAGTACTTC.